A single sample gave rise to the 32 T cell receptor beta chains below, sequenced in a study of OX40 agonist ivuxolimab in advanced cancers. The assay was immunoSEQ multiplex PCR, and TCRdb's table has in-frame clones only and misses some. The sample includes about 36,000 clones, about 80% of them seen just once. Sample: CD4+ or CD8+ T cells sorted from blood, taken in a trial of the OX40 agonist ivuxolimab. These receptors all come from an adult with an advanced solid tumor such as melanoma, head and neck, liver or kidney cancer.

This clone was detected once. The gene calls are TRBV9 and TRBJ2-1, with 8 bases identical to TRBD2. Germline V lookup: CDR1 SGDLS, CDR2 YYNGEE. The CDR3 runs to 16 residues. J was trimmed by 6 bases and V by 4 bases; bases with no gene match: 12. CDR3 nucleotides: TGTGCCAGCAGCTCCCTCGGGGGGGCCGGGGGCAATGAGCAGTTCTTC. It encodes CASSSLGGAGGNEQFF.

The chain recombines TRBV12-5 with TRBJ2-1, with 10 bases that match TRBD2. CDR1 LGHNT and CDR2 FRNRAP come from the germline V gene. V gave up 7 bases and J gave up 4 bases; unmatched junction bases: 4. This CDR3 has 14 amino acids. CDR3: CASASGRDYNEQFF. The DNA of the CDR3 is TGTGCTAGTGCCAGCGGGAGGGATTACAATGAGCAGTTCTTC.

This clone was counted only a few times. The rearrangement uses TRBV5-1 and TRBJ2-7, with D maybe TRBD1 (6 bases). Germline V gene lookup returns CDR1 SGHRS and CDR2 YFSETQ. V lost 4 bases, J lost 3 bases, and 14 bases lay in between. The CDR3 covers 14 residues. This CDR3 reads CASSVSGTLYEQYF. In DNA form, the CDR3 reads TGCGCCAGCAGCGTCTCCGGGACACTCTACGAGCAGTACTTC.

CDR3 sequence reads: CASSSPQEEQFF. DNA of the CDR3: TGTGCCAGCAGCAGCCCCCAGGAAGAGCAGTTCTTC. The rearrangement uses TRBV28 and TRBJ2-1; no clear D gene. This CDR3 spans 12 amino acids. The germline CDR1 and CDR2 sequences are MDHEN and SYDVKM. The V end lost 6 bases, the J end lost 10 bases, and 13 bases lay between the germline ends. Filled out from reference TRBV28 and TRBJ2-1, the complete variable domain reads DVKVTQSSRYLVKRTGEKVFLECVQDMDHENMFWYRQDPGLGLRLIYFSYDVKMKEKGDIPEGYSVSREKKERFSLILESASTNQTSMYLCASSSPQEEQFFGPGTRLTVL.

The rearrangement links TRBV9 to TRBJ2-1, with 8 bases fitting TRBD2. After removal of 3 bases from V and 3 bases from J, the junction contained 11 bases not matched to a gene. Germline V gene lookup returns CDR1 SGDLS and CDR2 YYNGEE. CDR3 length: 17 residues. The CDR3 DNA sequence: TGTGCCAGCAGCGATGCCGGGGGGGCCTCCTACTACAATGAGCAGTTCTTC. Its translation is CASSDAGGASYYNEQFF.

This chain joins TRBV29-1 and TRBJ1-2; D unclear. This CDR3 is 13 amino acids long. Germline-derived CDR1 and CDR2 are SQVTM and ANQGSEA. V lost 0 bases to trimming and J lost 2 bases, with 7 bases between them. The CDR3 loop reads CSVEELRNYGYTF. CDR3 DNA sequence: TGCAGCGTTGAAGAGCTCCGGAACTATGGCTACACCTTC.

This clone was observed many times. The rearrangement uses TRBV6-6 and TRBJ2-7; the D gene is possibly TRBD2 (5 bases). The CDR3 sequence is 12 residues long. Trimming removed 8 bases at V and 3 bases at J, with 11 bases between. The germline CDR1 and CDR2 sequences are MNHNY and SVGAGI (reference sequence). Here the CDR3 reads CASLADYYEQYF. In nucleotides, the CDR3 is TGTGCCAGCTTGGCAGACTACTACGAGCAGTACTTC.

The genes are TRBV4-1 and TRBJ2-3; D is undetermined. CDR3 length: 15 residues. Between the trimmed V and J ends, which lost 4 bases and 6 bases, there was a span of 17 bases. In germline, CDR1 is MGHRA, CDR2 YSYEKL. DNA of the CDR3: TGCGCCAGCAGCCGAACTATTCCCGAAAAGGATACGCAGTATTTT. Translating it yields CASSRTIPEKDTQYF.

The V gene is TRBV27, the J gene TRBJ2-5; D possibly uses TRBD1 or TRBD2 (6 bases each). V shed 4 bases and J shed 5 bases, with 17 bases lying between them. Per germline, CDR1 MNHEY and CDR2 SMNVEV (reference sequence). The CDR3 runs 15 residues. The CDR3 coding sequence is TGTGCCAGCAGTTACGGTTTAGGGGGGTTGGAGACCCAGTACTTC. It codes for CASSYGLGGLETQYF.

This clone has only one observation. The CDR3 reads CSARYHYEQYF. The CDR3 region has the DNA TGCAGTGCTAGGTACCACTACGAGCAGTACTTC. The V and J genes are TRBV20-1 and TRBJ2-7; D is unresolved. Germline lookup yields CDR1 DFQATT and CDR2 SNEGSKA (reference sequence). V dropped 3 bases and J dropped 3 bases, with 6 bases sitting between them. The CDR3 is 11 residues long.

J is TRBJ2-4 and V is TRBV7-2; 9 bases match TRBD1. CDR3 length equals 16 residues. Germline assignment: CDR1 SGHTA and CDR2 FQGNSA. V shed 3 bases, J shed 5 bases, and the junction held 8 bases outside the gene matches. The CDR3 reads CASSFRSGQGQNIQYF. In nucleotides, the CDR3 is TGTGCCAGCAGCTTTCGATCGGGACAGGGACAAAACATTCAGTACTTC.

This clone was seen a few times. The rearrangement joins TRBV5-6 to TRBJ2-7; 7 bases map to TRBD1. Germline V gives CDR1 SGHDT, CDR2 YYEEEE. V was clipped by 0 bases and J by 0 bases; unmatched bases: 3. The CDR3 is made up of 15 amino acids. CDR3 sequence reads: CASSLGDSYSYEQYF. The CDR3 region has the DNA TGTGCCAGCAGCTTGGGGGACAGCTACTCCTACGAGCAGTACTTC.

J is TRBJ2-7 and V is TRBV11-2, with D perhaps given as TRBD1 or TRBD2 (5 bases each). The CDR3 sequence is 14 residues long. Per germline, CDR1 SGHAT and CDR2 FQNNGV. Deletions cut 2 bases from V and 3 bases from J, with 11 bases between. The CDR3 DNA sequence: TGTGCCAGCAGCTTATTCGGGGACCTCTACGAGCAGTACTTC. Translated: CASSLFGDLYEQYF.

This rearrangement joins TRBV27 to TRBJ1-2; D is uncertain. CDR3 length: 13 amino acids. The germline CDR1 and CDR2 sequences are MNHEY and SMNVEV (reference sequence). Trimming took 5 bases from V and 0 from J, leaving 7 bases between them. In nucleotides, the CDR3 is TGTGCCAGCAGTGTCAGCCCTAACTATGGCTACACCTTC. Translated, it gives CASSVSPNYGYTF.

The CDR3 nucleotides are TGTGCCACCAGCAGAATAACAGGGGCGGATGGCTACACCTTC. Protein product: CATSRITGADGYTF. This rearrangement joins TRBV15 to TRBJ1-2; 7 positions match TRBD1. CDR1 and CDR2 (germline): LNHNV, YYDKDF (reference sequence). The CDR3 extends over 14 amino acids. Germline trimming cut 2 bases from V and 6 bases from J; bases unmatched to any gene: 6.

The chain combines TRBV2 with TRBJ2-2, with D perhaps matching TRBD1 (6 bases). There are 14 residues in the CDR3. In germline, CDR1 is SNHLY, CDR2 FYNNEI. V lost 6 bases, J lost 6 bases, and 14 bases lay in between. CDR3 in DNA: TGTGCCAGCAGGATGGACAGACTTGCCGGGGAGCTGTTTTTT. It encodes CASRMDRLAGELFF.

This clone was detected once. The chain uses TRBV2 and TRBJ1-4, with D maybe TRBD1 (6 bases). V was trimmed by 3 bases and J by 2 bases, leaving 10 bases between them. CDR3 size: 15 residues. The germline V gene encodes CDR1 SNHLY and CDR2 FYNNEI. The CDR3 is CASSDSGGTNEKLFF. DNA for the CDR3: TGTGCCAGCAGTGATTCGGGGGGCACTAATGAAAAACTGTTTTTT.

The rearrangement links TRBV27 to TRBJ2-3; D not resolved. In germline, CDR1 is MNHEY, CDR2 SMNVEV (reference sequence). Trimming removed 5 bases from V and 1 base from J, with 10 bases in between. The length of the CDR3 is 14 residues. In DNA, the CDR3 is TGTGCCAGCAGTCGCGTCAGCCGCACAGATACGCAGTATTTT. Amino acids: CASSRVSRTDTQYF.

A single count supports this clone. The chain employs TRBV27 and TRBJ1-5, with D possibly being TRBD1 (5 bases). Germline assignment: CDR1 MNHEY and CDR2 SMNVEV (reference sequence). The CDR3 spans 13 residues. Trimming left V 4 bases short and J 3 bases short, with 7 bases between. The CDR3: CASSWGPNQPQHF. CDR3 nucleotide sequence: TGTGCCAGCAGTTGGGGACCCAATCAGCCCCAGCATTTT.

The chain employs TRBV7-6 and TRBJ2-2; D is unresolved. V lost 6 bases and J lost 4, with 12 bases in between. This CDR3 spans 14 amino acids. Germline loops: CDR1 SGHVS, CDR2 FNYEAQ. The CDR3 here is CASRATRVTGELFF. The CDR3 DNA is TGTGCCAGCAGAGCCACTCGGGTCACCGGGGAGCTGTTTTTT. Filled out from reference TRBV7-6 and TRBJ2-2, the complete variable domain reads GAGVSQSPRYKVTKRGQDVALRCDPISGHVSLYWYRQALGQGPEFLTYFNYEAQQDKSGLPNDRFSAERPEGSISTLTIQRTEQRDSAMYRCASRATRVTGELFFGEGSRLTVL.

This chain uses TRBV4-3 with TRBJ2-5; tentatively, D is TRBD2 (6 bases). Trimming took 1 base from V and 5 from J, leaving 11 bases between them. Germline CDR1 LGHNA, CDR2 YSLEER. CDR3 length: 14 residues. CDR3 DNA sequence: TGCGCCAGCAGCCAAGGGGCTGGGAGGGAGACCCAGTACTTC. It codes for CASSQGAGRETQYF.

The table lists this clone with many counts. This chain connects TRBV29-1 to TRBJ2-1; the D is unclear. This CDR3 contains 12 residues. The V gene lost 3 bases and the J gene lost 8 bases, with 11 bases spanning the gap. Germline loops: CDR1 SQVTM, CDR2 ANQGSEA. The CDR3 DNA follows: TGCAGCGTTGAGGGTGGATTGGATGAGCAGTTCTTC. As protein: CSVEGGLDEQFF.

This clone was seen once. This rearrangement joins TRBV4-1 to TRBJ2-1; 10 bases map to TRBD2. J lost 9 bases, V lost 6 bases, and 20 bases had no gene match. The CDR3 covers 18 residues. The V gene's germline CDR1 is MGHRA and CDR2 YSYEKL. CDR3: CASSPGGASGSRGGEQFF. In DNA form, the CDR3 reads TGCGCCAGCAGTCCCGGCGGGGCTAGCGGGAGTCGGGGTGGTGAGCAGTTCTTC.

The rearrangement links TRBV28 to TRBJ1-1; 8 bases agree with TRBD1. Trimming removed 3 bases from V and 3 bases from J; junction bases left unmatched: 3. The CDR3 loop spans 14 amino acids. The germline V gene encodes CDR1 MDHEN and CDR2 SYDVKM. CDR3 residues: CASSFYRGDTEAFF. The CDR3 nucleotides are TGTGCCAGCAGTTTCTACAGGGGGGACACTGAAGCTTTCTTT.

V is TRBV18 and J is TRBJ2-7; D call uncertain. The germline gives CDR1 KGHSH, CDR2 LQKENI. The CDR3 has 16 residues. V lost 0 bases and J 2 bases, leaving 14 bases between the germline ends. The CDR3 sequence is CASSPPPGTLPYEQYF. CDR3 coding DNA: TGTGCCAGCTCACCACCCCCCGGAACATTGCCCTACGAGCAGTACTTC.

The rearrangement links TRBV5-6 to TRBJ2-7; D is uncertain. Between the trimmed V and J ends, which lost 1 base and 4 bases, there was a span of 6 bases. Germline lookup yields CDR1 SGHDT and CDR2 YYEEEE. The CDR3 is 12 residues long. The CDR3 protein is CASSLSEYEQYF. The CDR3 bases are TGTGCCAGCAGCTTGTCAGAATACGAGCAGTACTTC.

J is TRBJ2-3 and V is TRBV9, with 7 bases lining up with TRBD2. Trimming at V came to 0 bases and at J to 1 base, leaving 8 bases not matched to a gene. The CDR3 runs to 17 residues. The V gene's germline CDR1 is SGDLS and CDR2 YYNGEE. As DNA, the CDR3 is TGTGCCAGCAGCGTAGAAGATAGCGGGCCCGGCACAGATACGCAGTATTTT. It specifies CASSVEDSGPGTDTQYF.

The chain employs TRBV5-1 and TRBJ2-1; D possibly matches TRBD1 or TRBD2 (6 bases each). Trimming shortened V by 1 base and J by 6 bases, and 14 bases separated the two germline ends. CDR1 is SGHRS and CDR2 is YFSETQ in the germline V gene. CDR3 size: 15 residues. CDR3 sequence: CASSLRGGLINEQFF. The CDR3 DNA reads TGCGCCAGCAGCTTGCGAGGGGGGCTAATCAATGAGCAGTTCTTC.

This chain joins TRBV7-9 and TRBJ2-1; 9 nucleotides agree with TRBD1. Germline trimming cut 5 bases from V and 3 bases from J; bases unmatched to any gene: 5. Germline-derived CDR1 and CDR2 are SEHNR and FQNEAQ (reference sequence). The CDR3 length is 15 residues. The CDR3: CASSDRDRVYNEQFF. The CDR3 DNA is TGTGCCAGCAGCGACCGGGACAGGGTCTACAATGAGCAGTTCTTC.

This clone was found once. In DNA, the CDR3 is TGTGCCAGCAGGACAGGGGAGAATCAGCCCCAGCATTTT. It is translated as CASRTGENQPQHF. This sequence joins TRBV27 and TRBJ1-5; 8 bases are a match to TRBD1. V lost 6 bases to trimming and J lost 4 bases; unmatched junction nucleotides: 2. Germline CDR1 MNHEY, CDR2 SMNVEV (reference sequence). CDR3 length equals 13 residues.

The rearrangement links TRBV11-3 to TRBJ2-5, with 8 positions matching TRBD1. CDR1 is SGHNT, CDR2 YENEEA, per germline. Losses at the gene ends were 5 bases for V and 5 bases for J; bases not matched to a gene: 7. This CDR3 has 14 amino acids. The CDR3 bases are TGTGCCAGCAGCAACCCCGGACAGGGTGAGACCCAGTACTTC. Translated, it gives CASSNPGQGETQYF.

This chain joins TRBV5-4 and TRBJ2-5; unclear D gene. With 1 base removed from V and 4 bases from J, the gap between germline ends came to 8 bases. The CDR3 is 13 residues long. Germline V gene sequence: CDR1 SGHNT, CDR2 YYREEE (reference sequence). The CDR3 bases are TGTGCCAGCAGCTTGTCCGGGTCAGAGACCCAGTACTTC. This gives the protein CASSLSGSETQYF.